The source of this T cell receptor beta chain is a study of blood T cell repertoires in COVID-19. Assay used: immunoSEQ multiplex PCR; TCRdb lists only in-frame clones, some missing. The profile covers some 150,000 clones, with around 85% appearing a single time and just over 9% taken by the ten largest. The study assigned cohorts using participant-reported clinical history. CDR1 is SGHAT, CDR2 FQDESV, per germline (reference sequence). V shed 2 bases and J shed 3 bases, with 10 bases lying between them. The CDR3 contains 14 residues. The TCR was taken from a man in his fifties or sixties who had recovered from COVID-19. The sample consisted of PBMCs or T cells enriched from blood (not recorded which). This rearrangement joins TRBV11-1 to TRBJ1-1, with a tentative D call TRBD1 (6 bases). The CDR3 region has the DNA TGTGCCAGCAGCTTAAAGTACAGGGACACTGAAGCTTTCTTT. Its protein is CASSLKYRDTEAFF.